This T cell receptor beta chain was captured in a study of shared clonotypes between healthy human individuals (dated by TCRdb to 2018 to 2020). For context, the study as a whole: The cohort comprised a couple of women and a few men aged 18 to 49 years. For each donor, CD4 naive and CD4 memory were each run on three plates, CD8 naive on two plates, and CD8 memory on one plate. The study deeply sequenced blood TCR repertoires of several healthy adults to estimate repertoire size and the extent of clonotype sharing between individuals. Libraries were prepared and TCR repertoires were sequenced by different laboratories using diverse techniques, in order to increase sequencing depth and limit assay-specific biases. Each donor's leukapheresis produced roughly between about 0.8 and 10 billion PBMCs. Results and caveats for the whole study, not just this receptor: Across a handful of donors, about 5% of naive CD4, approximately 3.6% of naive CD8, 2.3% of memory CD4, and about 0.4% of memory CD8 clonotypes were shared. Pairwise subsampling led to the expectation that sequencing depth would affect the degree of clonotype sharing among donors. Compared with non-shared clonotypes, the clonotypes found in all four sorted-subset donors had higher generation probabilities. Because the study included only a small number of donors, the genetic and exposure-history diversity represented was limited. Estimated clonotype richness was generally larger for naive than for memory subsets. Rarefaction of sorted-subset datasets indicated incomplete sequencing despite the large sequencing depth. Sampling was restricted to blood, and TCR repertoires in tissue are likely to differ from TCR repertoires in blood.

Healthy HIV-negative adults with no recently reported acute infections or vaccinations were included as donors. Only Caucasian adults living in Nashville, Tennessee, USA were represented among the donors. CD4+ T cells were enriched through magnetic negative selection, after which naive cells were positively selected on CD45RA and the remaining negative fraction served as the memory subset. Blood was obtained by leukapheresis, after which PBMCs were separated by Ficoll-Histopaque density gradient centrifugation and cryopreserved in liquid nitrogen vapor phase. Analytical flow cytometry was used to check the purity and quantity of each magnetically sorted T cell population. Each sorted fraction had its genomic DNA isolated and then quantified by UV absorbance on a Nanodrop 2000c. The germline V gene specifies MNHNS as CDR1 and SASEGT as CDR2. The cysteine opens and the phenylalanine closes a CDR3 of 17 amino acids. The only DNA kept is the CDR3, 51 bases in frame from the first base. V is pruned by 0 bases and J by 3 bases, leaving 8 bases of the junction without a gene match.

In regard to this clone: Its antigen is unknown. The sample holds no much larger clone one base away, and base qualities are not on file.

Using the deep immunoSEQ assay, TCR CDR3 regions were amplified from genomic DNA by multiplex PCR. Extracted genomic DNA from each cell subset was spread evenly across all wells of several immunoSEQ 96-well plates, with each plate serving as a replicate. Each replicate PCR for sorted subsets received roughly 0.2 ug genomic DNA, equal to tens of thousands of T cell genomes. Purified libraries were quantified with a Qubit 3.0 fluorometer, sized on a Bioanalyzer 2100, and re-quantified with the KAPA Library Quantification kit. Every immunoSEQ 96-well plate was sequenced on a dedicated single-read 150-cycle Illumina NextSeq 550 flow cell. The original methods were these. Because only junctional sequences without quality scores were contained in the immunoSEQ output, filtering matching that applied to full-length reads could not be performed. To assign V/J genes and CDR3, sequences were annotated using PyIR, a Python wrapper for IgBLAST v1.9, with IMGT germline references. Any read was removed if the V/J assignment was weak (E-value above 1e-6), the CDR3 was missing, or the read contained stop codons, out-of-frame junctions, or ambiguous translated residues. V3J clonotypes were defined as sequences sharing an identical inferred V gene, J gene, and CDR3 amino acid sequence. Percentage overlap between repertoires was calculated by dividing the number of shared unique clonotypes by the size of the smaller repertoire. Richness of each repertoire was evaluated using RTK rarefaction, the Chao1 estimator, and Recon v2.1 estimates of unobserved clonotypes. Generation probabilities for all TCRbeta clonotypes obtained by the gDNA method from a handful of donors were computed using OLGA. TCRdb stores this immuneACCESS table with in-frame sequences only. Part of the clones is absent; in the studies checked, under half of the shortfall reflects unresolved V genes, and no reason is known for the rest. That table gives V, J and clone size, and the DNA gave D and trimming. Present in this sample are about 1.5 million clones, approximately 98% of which were seen just once. About 0.4% of the sample is held by the ten biggest clonotypes.

The receptor was isolated from a man aged 30-40 years in good health. Recombination joined TRBV6-1 with TRBJ2-1, with 7 bases aligning to TRBD2. Sample: naive CD4+ T cells sorted from blood. The sample's cell subset or site, from its label and the paper: CD45RA+ positively selected. The CDR3 amino acid sequence is: CASSEALAGGVYNEQFF. The nucleotides are TGTGCCAGCAGTGAAGCCTTAGCGGGTGGAGTCTACAATGAGCAGTTCTTC.